A single sample gave rise to the 32 T cell receptor beta chains below, sequenced in a study of cytomegalovirus exposure and HLA in healthy donors. PCR employed 60 Vbeta and 13 Jbeta primers. TCRdb keeps only in-frame clones here, not all; method: immunoSEQ multiplex PCR. The table includes about 140,000 clones, 76% detected once. The sequencing input was PBMCs. These receptors all come from a man in his forties in good health and CMV-seronegative.

The chain employs TRBV5-3 and TRBJ1-2; D unresolved. TRBV5-3 is an ORF; its function is uncertain. V was clipped by 10 bases and J by 1 base, with 14 bases between them. The CDR3 consists of 13 residues. Here the CDR3 reads CASNTPFNYGYTF. The CDR3 nucleotides read TGTGCCTCCAACACGCCATTTAACTATGGCTACACCTTC.

This clone was observed a handful of times. J is TRBJ1-5 and V is TRBV27, with 11 bases fitting TRBD1. Looked up from germline, CDR1 is MNHEY and CDR2 is SMNVEV (reference sequence). The CDR3 covers 17 residues. The V segment lost 5 bases and the J segment 3 bases; nucleotides outside the gene matches: 9. This chain's CDR3 is CASSLTGTGGLNQPQHF. The CDR3 DNA reads TGTGCCAGCAGTCTCACCGGGACAGGGGGGCTCAATCAGCCCCAGCATTTT.

The chain carries TRBV7-9 and TRBJ2-2; D not certain. The CDR3 is 13 amino acids. Germline V CDR1 and CDR2: SEHNR, FQNEAQ (reference sequence). V shed 1 base and J shed 6 bases, with 6 bases lying between them. CDR3 amino acids: CASSLVTAGELFF. The CDR3 DNA follows: TGTGCCAGCAGCTTAGTTACGGCCGGGGAGCTGTTTTTT.

V gene TRBV28 combines with J gene TRBJ1-5, with 10 nucleotides matching TRBD1. Looked up from germline, CDR1 is MDHEN and CDR2 is SYDVKM. This CDR3 comprises 18 residues. V trimming: 5 bases; J trimming: 2 bases; junction bases outside the gene matches: 12. CDR3 coding DNA: TGTGCCAGCAGTCCGACCGGGACAGGGGTCTTCGGCAATCAGCCCCAGCATTTT. Translated: CASSPTGTGVFGNQPQHF.

The chain uses TRBV9 and TRBJ1-2, with 8 nucleotides matching TRBD1. Trimming cost V 0 bases and J 2 bases; bases outside gene matches: 0. The CDR3 has 14 residues. The germline gives CDR1 SGDLS, CDR2 YYNGEE. DNA of the CDR3: TGTGCCAGCAGCGTAGGGACAGGGAACTATGGCTACACCTTC. It yields the protein CASSVGTGNYGYTF.

About this clone itself: The CDR3 does not end in the conserved phenylalanine or tryptophan, so this is likely a read error. It is unclear where the CDR3 begins or ends on the DNA, so no DNA is shown, and the CDR3 is as TCRdb lists it. This chain's CDR3 is CASSPLGFRGFL. This chain uses TRBV23-1 with TRBJ1-2. TRBV23-1 is marked as an open reading frame, function uncertain. The CDR3 is 12 amino acids in total, end residues counted.

The V gene is TRBV6-5, the J gene TRBJ1-2; 7 nucleotides line up with TRBD1. Germline V gene lookup returns CDR1 MNHEY and CDR2 SVGAGI. With 11 bases clipped from V and 0 bases from J, the junction kept 6 bases outside the gene matches. The CDR3 has 13 residues. The CDR3 DNA sequence: TGTGCCGCTACAGGGGCGGCTAACTATGGCTACACCTTC. This sequence encodes CAATGAANYGYTF.

This clone was observed a few times. The chain uses TRBV28 and TRBJ2-7; tentative D call: TRBD2 (6 bases). Deletions cut 6 bases from V and 1 base from J, with 16 bases between. This CDR3 has 15 residues. From germline, CDR1 is MDHEN and CDR2 SYDVKM. DNA for the CDR3: TGTGCCAGCAGCATTGATTCCGGGAGATCCTACGAGCAGTACTTC. Residues: CASSIDSGRSYEQYF.

This rearrangement joins TRBV19 to TRBJ1-2; perhaps TRBD1 as D (6 bases). Trimming left V 3 bases short and J 4 bases short, with 12 bases between. Germline V gene data show CDR1 as LNHDA and CDR2 as SQIVND (reference sequence). CDR3 length: 14 residues. CDR3 residues: CASSIQGLGYGYTF. Written as DNA, the CDR3 is TGTGCCAGTAGTATCCAGGGGCTGGGCTATGGCTACACCTTC. The whole variable domain, filled in from reference TRBV19 and TRBJ1-2, reads DGGITQSPKYLFRKEGQNVTLSCEQNLNHDAMYWYRQDPGQGLRLIYYSQIVNDFQKGDIAEGYSVSREKKESFPLTVTSAQKNPTAFYLCASSIQGLGYGYTFGSGTRLTVV.

The rearrangement joins TRBV19 to TRBJ2-7; weak D call: TRBD1 (6 bases). Trimming stripped 1 base from V and 2 bases from J, with 9 bases between. This CDR3 has 14 amino acids. The germline V gene encodes CDR1 LNHDA and CDR2 SQIVND (reference sequence). CDR3 sequence reads: CASSIVPGAYEQYF. In DNA form, the CDR3 reads TGTGCCAGTAGTATAGTCCCAGGGGCCTACGAGCAGTACTTC.

On this clone: Other DNA sequences from this sample encode an identical CDR3 as well. The rearrangement joins TRBV6-1 to TRBJ2-1, with TRBD1 matching 8 bases. The germline CDR1 and CDR2 sequences are MNHNS and SASEGT. The length of the CDR3 is 15 residues. V lost 1 base and J lost 1; bases outside the gene matches: 0. The CDR3 DNA sequence: TGTGCCAGCAGTGAAGACAGGGGGTCCTACAATGAGCAGTTCTTC. As protein: CASSEDRGSYNEQFF.

The chain employs TRBV4-1 and TRBJ2-7; 7 nucleotides align to TRBD1. CDR3 length: 14 amino acids. J was trimmed by 7 bases and V by 2 bases; bases with no gene match: 8. Germline values: CDR1 MGHRA, CDR2 YSYEKL. The CDR3 bases are TGCGCCAGCAGCCAACCCAAACAGGGGCGGGAGCAGTACTTC. Protein sequence: CASSQPKQGREQYF.

The DNA for the CDR3 is TGTGCCAGCAGTTTCCATGGCGGGGGGGCCGGTGAGCAGTACTTC. Translation gives CASSFHGGGAGEQYF. The V and J genes are TRBV2 and TRBJ2-7, with TRBD2 identical over 9 bases. The germline CDR1 and CDR2 sequences are SNHLY and FYNNEI. This CDR3 has 15 amino acids. Trimming took 5 bases from V and 7 from J; bases not matched to a gene: 12.

The rearrangement uses TRBV10-3 and TRBJ2-7, with D possibly matching TRBD1 (6 bases). Trimming left V 4 bases short and J 10 bases short, with 20 bases between. The CDR3 is 14 residues long. The germline V gene has CDR1 ENHRY and CDR2 SYGVKD. The CDR3 coding sequence is TGTGCCATCAGTGGGGGCATACCAGGGGTGGAACAGTACTTC. This sequence encodes CAISGGIPGVEQYF.

This clone was detected a few times. V gene TRBV7-2 combines with J gene TRBJ2-2; TRBD2 might be the D (6 bases). Germline V lookup: CDR1 SGHTA, CDR2 FQGNSA. CDR3 length: 15 residues. Trimming pared 3 bases from V and 5 bases from J, leaving 13 bases between. This CDR3 reads CASSFFRSGTGELFF. The CDR3 DNA reads as TGTGCCAGCAGCTTTTTTCGTAGCGGAACCGGGGAGCTGTTTTTT.

This clone was observed a single time. The V call is TRBV6-5, the J call TRBJ1-2, with D unresolved. CDR1 and CDR2 from the germline V gene are MNHEY and SVGAGI. The CDR3 length is 13 residues. Between the trimmed V and J ends, which lost 0 bases and 7 bases, there was a span of 9 bases. CDR3 residues: CASSYSTLGGYTF. The CDR3 DNA reads TGTGCCAGCAGTTACTCGACTCTAGGTGGCTACACCTTC.

The chain recombines TRBV4-3 with TRBJ2-7; no reliable D call. Trimming removed 8 bases from V and 0 bases from J, with 14 bases in between. The CDR3 has 14 amino acids. Germline CDR1 is LGHNA and CDR2 is YSLEER. Here the CDR3 reads CASSYSRNSYEQYF. Here the CDR3 DNA reads TGCGCCAGCTCCTACAGCCGGAACTCCTACGAGCAGTACTTC.

This clone was detected only a few times. The rearrangement uses TRBV9 and TRBJ2-7; TRBD2 aligns across 9 bases. Trimming at V came to 0 bases and at J to 7 bases, leaving 5 bases not matched to a gene. Per germline, CDR1 SGDLS and CDR2 YYNGEE. This CDR3 is built from 14 residues. CDR3: CASSVGAGGREQYF. CDR3 nucleotide sequence: TGTGCCAGCAGCGTAGGAGCGGGAGGCAGGGAGCAGTACTTC. Drawing the rest from reference TRBV9 and TRBJ2-7, the complete variable domain is DSGVTQTPKHLITATGQRVTLRCSPRSGDLSVYWYQQSLDQGLQFLIQYYNGEERAKGNILERFSAQQFPDLHSELNLSSLELGDSALYFCASSVGAGGREQYFGPGTRLTVT.

The chain is built from TRBV6-5 and TRBJ2-7; D may be TRBD1 (5 bases). The V end lost 6 bases, the J end lost 5 bases, and 17 bases lay between the germline ends. CDR3 length equals 14 residues. Germline V gene sequence: CDR1 MNHEY, CDR2 SVGAGI. The CDR3 coding sequence is TGTGCCAGCAGCTCAGGGCCCAGGGAACACGAGCAGTACTTC. This translates into CASSSGPREHEQYF.

V and J are TRBV5-4 and TRBJ2-3, with 11 bases matching TRBD2. The CDR3 extends over 15 amino acids. From germline, CDR1 is SGHNT and CDR2 YYREEE (reference sequence). Germline trimming cut 6 bases from V and 4 bases from J; bases unmatched to any gene: 7. CDR3 sequence reads: CASNVAGGPPDTQYF. DNA for the CDR3: TGTGCCAGCAACGTAGCGGGGGGGCCGCCAGATACGCAGTATTTT.

The chain employs TRBV7-9 and TRBJ2-5, with TRBD1 matching over 9 bases. The CDR3 spans 13 residues. Germline assignment: CDR1 SEHNR and CDR2 FQNEAQ (reference sequence). V lost 5 bases to trimming and J lost 10 bases; unmatched junction nucleotides: 8. CDR3 sequence: CASSQGTGRSQYF. Written as DNA, the CDR3 is TGTGCCAGCAGCCAGGGGACAGGGAGGAGCCAGTACTTC.

The rearrangement joins TRBV6-1 to TRBJ2-3; TRBD2 aligns across 8 bases. The V gene's germline CDR1 is MNHNS and CDR2 SASEGT. Losses at the gene ends were 2 bases for V and 0 bases for J; bases not matched to a gene: 4. This CDR3 has 16 residues. The chain's CDR3 is CASSERGLASTDTQYF. The DNA of the CDR3 is TGTGCCAGCAGTGAACGCGGACTAGCCAGCACAGATACGCAGTATTTT.

The chain is built from TRBV27 and TRBJ2-1; D may be TRBD2 (6 bases). V was trimmed by 0 bases and J by 4 bases, leaving 10 bases between them. The CDR3 sequence is 15 residues long. Germline loops: CDR1 MNHEY, CDR2 SMNVEV (reference sequence). The CDR3 DNA reads TGTGCCAGCAGTTTATCAGTGACTAGTTACAATGAGCAGTTCTTC. It yields the protein CASSLSVTSYNEQFF.

This chain links TRBV27 with TRBJ2-3, with TRBD2 matching over 11 bases. The CDR3 has 16 amino acids. Trimming removed 6 bases from V and 2 bases from J; junction bases left unmatched: 7. Germline CDR1 reads MNHEY; CDR2 reads SMNVEV (reference sequence). The CDR3 here is CASSPPGLAVTDTQYF. The DNA of the CDR3 is TGTGCCAGCAGCCCCCCGGGACTAGCGGTCACAGATACGCAGTATTTT.

This chain uses TRBV29-1 with TRBJ2-2; 11 nucleotides line up with TRBD1. With 6 bases clipped from V and 4 bases from J, the junction kept 7 bases outside the gene matches. The CDR3 has 15 amino acids. CDR1 and CDR2 from the germline V gene are SQVTM and ANQGSEA. CDR3 residues: CSVARGTGGTGELFF. The DNA of the CDR3 is TGCAGCGTAGCCCGAGGGACAGGGGGCACCGGGGAGCTGTTTTTT.

The V and J genes are TRBV7-9 and TRBJ2-7, with 10 bases lining up with TRBD1. Germline trimming cut 6 bases from V and 1 base from J; bases unmatched to any gene: 6. The V gene's germline CDR1 is SEHNR and CDR2 FQNEAQ (reference sequence). The length of the CDR3 is 15 residues. The CDR3 protein is CASSKGTGVSYEQYF. The CDR3 DNA reads as TGTGCCAGCAGTAAGGGGACAGGGGTGTCCTACGAGCAGTACTTC.

This rearrangement joins TRBV5-4 to TRBJ2-7, with 12 nucleotides matching TRBD2. V lost 4 bases to trimming and J lost 7 bases; unmatched junction nucleotides: 6. The germline gives CDR1 SGHNT, CDR2 YYREEE (reference sequence). The CDR3 consists of 14 residues. This CDR3 reads CASSPSGGAWEQYF. CDR3 coding DNA: TGTGCCAGCAGCCCTAGCGGGGGGGCGTGGGAGCAGTACTTC.

This clone was counted only a few times. This chain joins TRBV28 and TRBJ2-2; 7 bases match TRBD2. After removal of 2 bases from V and 0 bases from J, the junction contained 24 bases not matched to a gene. The CDR3 consists of 23 residues. Germline V CDR1 and CDR2: MDHEN, SYDVKM. CDR3 in DNA: TGTGCCAGCAGTTTAGGTTTTTGGGGGTCGCGCGGCGCGGGAGTCCCGAACACCGGGGAGCTGTTTTTT. Encoded protein: CASSLGFWGSRGAGVPNTGELFF.

V gene TRBV11-2 combines with J gene TRBJ2-1; TRBD2 matches at 8 bases. Trimming took 1 base from V and 5 from J; bases not matched to a gene: 13. Germline CDR1 is SGHAT and CDR2 is FQNNGV. The CDR3 covers 18 residues. DNA of the CDR3: TGTGCCAGCAGCTTAGGAACCCCCGGACTAGCAAAGAACAATGAGCAGTTCTTC. Encoded protein: CASSLGTPGLAKNNEQFF.

Remarks on this clone: Germline and junction disagree at one end, which may indicate a read error. V usage is TRBV7-2 and J usage is TRBJ1-1, with D tentatively TRBD1 (5 bases). The CDR3 loop spans 15 amino acids. In germline, CDR1 is SGHTA, CDR2 FQGNSA. The CDR3 coding sequence is TGTGCCGGCAGCTTAATGGGCAGGGCGAACACTGAAGCTTTCTTT. It is translated as CAGSLMGRANTEAFF.

The chain combines TRBV7-9 with TRBJ2-5; 9 bases are shared with TRBD2. Germline lookup yields CDR1 SEHNR and CDR2 FQNEAQ (reference sequence). V lost 6 bases, J lost 4 bases, and 15 bases stayed unmatched. The CDR3 consists of 17 residues. The CDR3 region is CASSTRDAGGGRETQYF. Written as DNA, the CDR3 is TGTGCCAGCAGTACCCGTGACGCGGGAGGGGGTCGAGAGACCCAGTACTTC.

With regard to this clone: The same CDR3 also results from other DNA sequences found in this sample. The genes are TRBV15 and TRBJ2-7; 7 nucleotides line up with TRBD1. After removal of 0 bases from V and 2 bases from J, the junction contained 1 base not matched to a gene. Germline V gives CDR1 LNHNV, CDR2 YYDKDF (reference sequence). This CDR3 region has 14 residues. DNA of the CDR3: TGTGCCACCAGCAGAGACAGGGGGACCTACGAGCAGTACTTC. This encodes CATSRDRGTYEQYF.